Listed below are T cell receptor beta chains from one sample, sequenced in a study of T cell changes during pregnancy in multiple sclerosis. Clones were read by immunoSEQ multiplex PCR, and TCRdb kept only the in-frame ones, dropping some. The data hold around 20,000 clones, with roughly 89% observed a single time. The starting material was CD4+ T cells from peripheral blood mononuclear cells, obtained in the third trimester of pregnancy. The origin of the receptors is a female donor in good health, enrolled as a control in a pregnancy study. The CDR3 runs from the conserved cysteine through the conserved F or W. D genes are given only for firm matches. Size is stated for part of the rows, as once, few or many counts, or as a class when the clone is expanded.

clone_size,j_call,v_call,d_call,cdr3_aa,cdr3_nt
NA,TRBJ2-1,TRBV19,NA,CASSGSYNEQFF,TGTGCCAGTAGCGGGAGCTACAATGAGCAGTTCTTC
NA,TRBJ1-1,TRBV30,NA,CACSGQGGTEAFF,TGTGCCTGCTCGGGGCAGGGAGGCACTGAAGCTTTCTTT
NA,TRBJ1-6,TRBV15,TRBD1,CAASRDWTGVSPLHF,TGTGCCGCCAGCAGAGATTGGACAGGGGTTTCACCCCTCCACTTT
once,TRBJ1-1,TRBV7-3,NA,CASSLTPGPGTEAFF,TGTGCCAGCAGCTTAACGCCAGGCCCGGGAACTGAAGCTTTCTTT
NA,TRBJ1-4,TRBV7-9,TRBD1,CASSADRAVGEKLFF,TGTGCCAGCAGCGCCGACAGGGCGGTGGGGGAAAAACTGTTTTTT
NA,TRBJ1-2,TRBV4-3,NA,CASSQAGLANYGYTF,TGCGCCAGCAGCCAAGCAGGCTTAGCTAACTATGGCTACACCTTC
NA,TRBJ2-4,TRBV5-1,NA,CASSGTQGAKNIQYF,TGCGCCAGCAGCGGGACACAGGGAGCGAAAAACATTCAGTACTTC
few,TRBJ2-2,TRBV23-1,NA,CASSELGGGGGGTGELFF,TGCGCCAGCAGTGAACTTGGTGGGGGCGGGGGAGGGACCGGGGAGCTGTTTTTT
NA,TRBJ2-5,TRBV5-1,NA,CASSWGQPTEEETQYF,TGCGCCAGCAGCTGGGGACAACCGACAGAAGAAGAGACCCAGTACTTC
NA,TRBJ1-4,TRBV10-3,NA,CAIGQKYEKLFF,TGTGCCATCGGACAGAAATATGAAAAACTGTTTTTT
NA,TRBJ2-6,TRBV4-2,NA,CASSHGHTDSGANVLTF,TGTGCCAGCAGCCACGGACATACGGACTCTGGGGCCAACGTCCTGACTTTC
NA,TRBJ1-3,TRBV4-1,NA,CASSQVGSSGNTIYF,TGCGCCAGCAGCCAAGTGGGCAGCTCTGGAAACACCATATATTTT
NA,TRBJ2-1,TRBV7-9,TRBD1,CASTLGTGNNEQFF,TGTGCCAGCACCCTGGGGACAGGGAACAATGAGCAGTTCTTC
NA,TRBJ1-2,TRBV5-1,NA,CASSLQGLRYGYTF,TGCGCCAGCAGCCTACAGGGATTGCGCTATGGCTACACCTTC
NA,TRBJ1-6,TRBV7-2,NA,CASSLDPGSNSPLHF,TGTGCCAGCAGCTTAGACCCGGGTTCTAATTCACCCCTCCACTTT
NA,TRBJ2-1,TRBV18,TRBD2,CASSPIGGAVPNEQFF,TGTGCCAGCTCACCGATCGGGGGGGCCGTCCCCAATGAGCAGTTCTTC
NA,TRBJ2-5,TRBV14,TRBD2,CASSQLTSGQETQYF,TGTGCCAGCAGCCAATTAACTAGCGGACAAGAGACCCAGTACTTC
NA,TRBJ1-1,TRBV6-1,NA,CASSGVGNTEAFF,TGTGCCAGCAGCGGAGTCGGGAACACTGAAGCTTTCTTT
NA,TRBJ2-7,TRBV5-4,TRBD1,CASSLGTGTPYEQYF,TGTGCCAGCAGCCTCGGGACAGGGACCCCCTACGAGCAGTACTTC
NA,TRBJ1-2,TRBV25-1,NA,CASNTGSHGYTF,TGTGCCAGCAATACAGGGTCGCATGGCTACACCTTC
NA,TRBJ1-2,TRBV7-6,NA,CASSPAGGGPGTYGYTF,TGTGCCAGCAGCCCTGCGGGGGGGGGACCGGGAACGTATGGCTACACCTTC
few,TRBJ1-5,TRBV19,TRBD1,CASSTRTDRGQPQHF,TGTGCCAGTAGTACCCGAACCGACAGGGGCCAGCCCCAGCATTTT
NA,TRBJ1-6,TRBV5-1,NA,CASSIDGDNNSPLHF,TGCGCCAGCAGCATCGACGGGGACAATAATTCACCCCTCCACTTT
NA,TRBJ2-7,TRBV4-1,TRBD1,CASSQAGTGGYEQYF,TGCGCCAGCAGCCAAGCTGGGACAGGGGGCTACGAGCAGTACTTC
NA,TRBJ1-2,TRBV10-2,NA,CASSSSGVWGYTF,TGCGCCAGCAGTTCGTCCGGGGTGTGGGGCTACACCTTC
NA,TRBJ2-7,TRBV27,TRBD1,CASSTPGQGRYEQYF,TGTGCCAGCAGTACCCCGGGACAGGGACGTTACGAGCAGTACTTC
once,TRBJ2-5,TRBV28,TRBD1,CASSLLTGGETQYF,TGTGCCAGCAGTTTATTAACAGGGGGAGAGACCCAGTACTTC
NA,TRBJ1-5,TRBV14,NA,CASSQAPRQAHNQPQHF,TGTGCCAGCAGCCAAGCCCCAAGACAGGCGCACAATCAGCCCCAGCATTTT
NA,TRBJ1-1,TRBV18,NA,CASSPLPSSTEAFF,TGTGCCAGCTCACCACTTCCGTCGAGCACTGAAGCTTTCTTT
NA,TRBJ2-7,TRBV5-4,TRBD2,CASSGGLALGEQYF,TGTGCCAGCAGCGGGGGACTAGCGTTAGGGGAGCAGTACTTC
NA,TRBJ1-1,TRBV28,NA,CASSTGPSTEAFF,TGTGCCAGCAGTACAGGGCCAAGCACTGAAGCTTTCTTT
once,TRBJ2-2,TRBV7-9,NA,CASSLNGRGAINTGELFF,TGTGCCAGCAGCTTAAATGGCCGGGGGGCGATCAACACCGGGGAGCTGTTTTTT
NA,TRBJ2-3,TRBV7-3,NA,CASSSGPGFTDTQYF,TGTGCCAGCAGCTCAGGCCCGGGATTCACAGATACGCAGTATTTT
NA,TRBJ2-7,TRBV6-5,NA,CASSPSETYEQYF,TGTGCCAGCAGCCCCTCAGAAACCTACGAGCAGTACTTC
once,TRBJ1-4,TRBV30,NA,CAWSNPDRLNEKLFF,TGTGCCTGGAGTAACCCGGACAGACTTAATGAAAAACTGTTTTTT
NA,TRBJ2-2,TRBV5-1,NA,CASSLGGPRTGELFF,TGCGCCAGCAGCCTCGGAGGGCCTCGGACCGGGGAGCTGTTTTTT
NA,TRBJ2-7,TRBV6-6,TRBD2,CASSDPSGGSYEQYF,TGTGCCAGCAGTGACCCTAGCGGGGGCTCCTACGAGCAGTACTTC
NA,TRBJ2-2,TRBV5-1,TRBD1,CASSLALSDRVNTGELFF,TGCGCCAGCAGCTTGGCCCTCTCGGACAGGGTGAACACCGGGGAGCTGTTTTTT
NA,TRBJ1-2,TRBV29-1,NA,CSVLGPGEGYGYTF,TGCAGCGTTTTAGGGCCGGGCGAGGGCTATGGCTACACCTTC
NA,TRBJ1-2,TRBV28,NA,CASRSGGGRYGYTF,TGTGCCAGCAGAAGCGGGGGCGGCCGCTATGGCTACACCTTC
NA,TRBJ2-7,TRBV11-2,NA,CASSPRTRSEQYF,TGTGCCAGCAGCCCCAGGACACGGTCCGAGCAGTACTTC